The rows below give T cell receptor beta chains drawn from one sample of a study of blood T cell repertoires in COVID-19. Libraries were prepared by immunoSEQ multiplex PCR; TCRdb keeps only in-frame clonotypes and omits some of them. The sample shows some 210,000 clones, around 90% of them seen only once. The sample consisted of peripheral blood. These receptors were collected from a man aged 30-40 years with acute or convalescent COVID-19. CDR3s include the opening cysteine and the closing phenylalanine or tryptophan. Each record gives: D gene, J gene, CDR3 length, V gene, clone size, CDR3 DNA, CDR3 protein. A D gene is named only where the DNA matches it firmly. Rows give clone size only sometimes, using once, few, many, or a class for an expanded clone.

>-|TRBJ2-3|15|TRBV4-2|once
TGTGCCAGCAGCCAAGATTGGCGGGGCACAGATACGCAGTATTTT
CASSQDWRGTDTQYF
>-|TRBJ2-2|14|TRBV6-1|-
TGTGCCAGCAGTGACAGGGTAGCCACCGGGGAGCTGTTTTTT
CASSDRVATGELFF
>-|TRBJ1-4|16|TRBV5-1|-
TGCGCCAGCAGCCCAAGGAAGGGGGTACCTAATGAAAAACTGTTTTTT
CASSPRKGVPNEKLFF
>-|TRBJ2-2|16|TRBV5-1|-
TGCGCCAGCAGGGTAACCGCGGGCGGGAACACCGGGGAGCTGTTTTTT
CASRVTAGGNTGELFF
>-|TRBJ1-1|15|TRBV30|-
TGTGCCTGGAGTCGACGCAGGGGACCGAACACTGAAGCTTTCTTT
CAWSRRRGPNTEAFF
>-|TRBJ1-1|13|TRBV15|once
TGTGCCACCAGCAGAGCACACGCCACTGAAGCTTTCTTT
CATSRAHATEAFF
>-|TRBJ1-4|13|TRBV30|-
TGTGCCTGGAGTGTACAGGGAAATGAAAAACTGTTTTTT
CAWSVQGNEKLFF
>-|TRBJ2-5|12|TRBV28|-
TGTGCCAGCAACGACTGGCCAGAGACCCAGTACTTC
CASNDWPETQYF
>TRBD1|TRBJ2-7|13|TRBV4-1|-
TGCGCCAGCGCCCGGGACAGGGCCTACGAGCAGTACTTC
CASARDRAYEQYF
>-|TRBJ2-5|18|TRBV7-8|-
TGTGCCAGCAGCTTAAAGGGCGCAGGGGAAGTATCCCAAGAGACCCAGTACTTC
CASSLKGAGEVSQETQYF
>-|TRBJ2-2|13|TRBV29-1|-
TGCAGCGTTGAAAGCGGAAACACCGGGGAGCTGTTTTTT
CSVESGNTGELFF
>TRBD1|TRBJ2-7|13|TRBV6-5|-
TGTGCCAGCAGTTACAACAGGGGGCAGGAGCAGTACTTC
CASSYNRGQEQYF
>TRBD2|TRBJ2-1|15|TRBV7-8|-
TGTGCCAGCAGCCCCTTAGCGGGAGTGTACAATGAGCAGTTCTTC
CASSPLAGVYNEQFF
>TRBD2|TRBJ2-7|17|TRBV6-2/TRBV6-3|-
TGTGCCAGCAGTAAAACCCCGGTAGTAGCGGGCTCCTACGAGCAGTACTTC
CASSKTPVVAGSYEQYF
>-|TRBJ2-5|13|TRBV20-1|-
TGCAGTGCTAGTTGGCCTTCCCAAGAGACCCAGTACTTC
CSASWPSQETQYF
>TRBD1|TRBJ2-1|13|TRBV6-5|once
TGTGCCAGCAGCCAATCAGGGGGCAATGAGCAGTTCTTC
CASSQSGGNEQFF